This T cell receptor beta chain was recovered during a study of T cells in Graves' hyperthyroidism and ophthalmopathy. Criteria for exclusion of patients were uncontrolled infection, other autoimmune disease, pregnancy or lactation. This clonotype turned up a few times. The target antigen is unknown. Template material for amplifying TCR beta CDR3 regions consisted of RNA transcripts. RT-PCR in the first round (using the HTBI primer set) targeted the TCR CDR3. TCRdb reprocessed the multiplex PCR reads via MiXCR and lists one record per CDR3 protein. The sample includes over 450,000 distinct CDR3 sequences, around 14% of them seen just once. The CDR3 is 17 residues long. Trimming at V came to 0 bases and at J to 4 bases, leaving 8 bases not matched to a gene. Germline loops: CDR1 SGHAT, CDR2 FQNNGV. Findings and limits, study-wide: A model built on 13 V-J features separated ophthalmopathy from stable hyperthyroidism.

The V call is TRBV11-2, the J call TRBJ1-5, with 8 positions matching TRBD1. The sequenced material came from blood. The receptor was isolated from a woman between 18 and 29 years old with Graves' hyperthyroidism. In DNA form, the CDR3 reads TGTGCCAGCAGCTTAGATCTCCGGCAGGGGGCGAATCAGCCCCAGCATTTT. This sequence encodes CASSLDLRQGANQPQHF.